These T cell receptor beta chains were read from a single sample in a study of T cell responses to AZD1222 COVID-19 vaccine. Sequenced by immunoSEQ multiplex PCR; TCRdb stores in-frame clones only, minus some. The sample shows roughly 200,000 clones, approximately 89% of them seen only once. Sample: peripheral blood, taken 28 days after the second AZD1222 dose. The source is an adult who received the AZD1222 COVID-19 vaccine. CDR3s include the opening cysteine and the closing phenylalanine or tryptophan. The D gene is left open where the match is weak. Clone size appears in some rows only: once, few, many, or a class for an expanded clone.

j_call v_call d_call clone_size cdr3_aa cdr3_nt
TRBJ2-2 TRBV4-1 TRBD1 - CASSQVDREIGELFF TGCGCCAGCAGCCAAGTCGACAGGGAGATCGGGGAGCTGTTTTTT
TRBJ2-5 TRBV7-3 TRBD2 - CASSPRLAGGLEQETQYF TGTGCCAGCAGCCCCCGACTAGCGGGAGGGTTGGAGCAAGAGACCCAGTACTTC
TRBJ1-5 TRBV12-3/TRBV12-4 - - CASTKKVGQPQHF TGTGCCAGCACTAAAAAGGTGGGTCAGCCCCAGCATTTT
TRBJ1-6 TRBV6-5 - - CASRRMSSYNSPLHF TGTGCCAGCAGACGAATGAGCTCCTATAATTCACCCCTCCACTTT
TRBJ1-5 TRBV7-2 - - CASSLNGRNQPQHF TGTGCCAGCAGCTTAAATGGGAGAAATCAGCCCCAGCATTTT
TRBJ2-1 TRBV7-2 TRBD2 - CASSARLLAAQFF TGTGCCAGCAGCGCCAGACTACTAGCGGCGCAGTTCTTC
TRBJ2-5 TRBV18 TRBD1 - CASSPGQGFGETQYF TGTGCCAGCTCACCGGGACAGGGGTTTGGAGAGACCCAGTACTTC
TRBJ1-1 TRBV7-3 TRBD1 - CASSLGAGGMNTEAFF TGTGCCAGCAGCTTAGGGGCAGGGGGCATGAACACTGAAGCTTTCTTT
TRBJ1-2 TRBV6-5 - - CASSYSSVPSIGYTF TGTGCCAGCAGTTACTCATCGGTTCCAAGTATAGGCTACACCTTC
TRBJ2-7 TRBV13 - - CASSLEVGLAGGEQYF TGTGCCAGCAGCTTAGAGGTAGGGCTAGCCGGTGGCGAGCAGTACTTC
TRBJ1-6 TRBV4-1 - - CASRWDGADYNSPLHF TGCGCCAGCAGATGGGATGGGGCAGATTATAATTCACCCCTCCACTTT
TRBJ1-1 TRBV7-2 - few CASSFYGLNTEAFF TGTGCCAGCAGCTTCTACGGGTTGAACACTGAAGCTTTCTTT
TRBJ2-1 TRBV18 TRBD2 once CASSPERGLAGGLSEQFF TGTGCCAGCTCACCTGAGAGGGGACTAGCGGGGGGGCTGTCTGAGCAGTTCTTC
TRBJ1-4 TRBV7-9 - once CASSLPPTQRDNEKLFF TGTGCCAGCAGCTTACCCCCAACCCAGAGGGATAATGAAAAACTGTTTTTT
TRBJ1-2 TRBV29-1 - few CSVRGSLYGYTF TGCAGCGTTCGGGGAAGCCTCTATGGCTACACCTTC
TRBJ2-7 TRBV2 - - CASSEARLVSYEQYF TGTGCCAGCAGTGAAGCGCGACTAGTTAGCTACGAGCAGTACTTC
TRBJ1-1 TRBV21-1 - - CASSVRVNTEAFF TGTGCCAGCAGCGTACGCGTGAACACTGAAGCTTTCTTT
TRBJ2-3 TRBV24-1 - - CATSDPRTVGDTQYF TGTGCCACCAGTGATCCTCGGACTGTTGGGGATACGCAGTATTTT
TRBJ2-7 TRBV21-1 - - CASSKDQETDESNYEQYF TGTGCCAGCAGCAAGGATCAGGAGACGGATGAGAGCAATTACGAGCAGTACTTC
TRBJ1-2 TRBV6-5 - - CASSPFRYNYGYTF TGTGCCAGCAGCCCCTTTAGATATAACTATGGCTACACCTTC
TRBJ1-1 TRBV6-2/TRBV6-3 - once CASSYPSDRLNTEAFF TGTGCCAGCAGTTACCCCTCGGACAGACTGAACACTGAAGCTTTCTTT
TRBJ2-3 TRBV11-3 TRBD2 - CASSLDGGSLADTQYF TGTGCCAGCAGCTTAGACGGCGGGAGTCTCGCAGATACGCAGTATTTT
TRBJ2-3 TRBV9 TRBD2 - CASSASGATTDTQYF TGTGCCAGCAGCGCCAGCGGGGCGACCACAGATACGCAGTATTTT
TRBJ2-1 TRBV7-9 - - CASSHGQRASYNEQFF TGTGCCAGCAGTCACGGTCAAAGGGCATCCTACAATGAGCAGTTCTTC
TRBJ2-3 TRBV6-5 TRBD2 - CASSLRGGETDTQYF TGTGCCAGCAGTCTGCGGGGGGGAGAGACAGATACGCAGTATTTT
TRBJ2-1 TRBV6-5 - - CASSSLWGYNEQFF TGTGCCAGCAGTTCACTTTGGGGCTACAATGAGCAGTTCTTC
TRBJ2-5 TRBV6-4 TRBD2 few CASSEFLWKREDRETQYF TGTGCCAGCAGTGAATTTTTATGGAAGCGGGAGGATAGGGAGACCCAGTACTTC
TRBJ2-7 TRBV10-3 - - CAISDRGYEQYF TGTGCCATCAGTGACCGGGGCTACGAGCAGTACTTC